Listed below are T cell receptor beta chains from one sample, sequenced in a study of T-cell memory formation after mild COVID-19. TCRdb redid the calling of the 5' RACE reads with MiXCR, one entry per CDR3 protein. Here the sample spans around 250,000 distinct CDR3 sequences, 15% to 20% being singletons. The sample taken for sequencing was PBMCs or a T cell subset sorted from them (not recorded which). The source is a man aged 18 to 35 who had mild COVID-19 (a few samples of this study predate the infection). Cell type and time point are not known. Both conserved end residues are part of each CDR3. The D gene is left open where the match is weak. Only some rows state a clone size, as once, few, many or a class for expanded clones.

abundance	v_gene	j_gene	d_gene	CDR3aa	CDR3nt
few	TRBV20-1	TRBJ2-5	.	CSARGETSQVAQYF	TGCAGTGCTAGAGGGGAAACTAGCCAAGTGGCCCAGTACTTC
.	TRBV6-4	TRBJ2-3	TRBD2	CASRGLAIVRSTDTQYF	TGTGCCAGCAGGGGACTAGCGATAGTCCGTAGCACAGATACGCAGTATTTT
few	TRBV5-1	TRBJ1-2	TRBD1	CASSLGGQDNYGYTF	TGCGCCAGCAGCTTGGGAGGACAGGATAACTATGGCTACACCTTC
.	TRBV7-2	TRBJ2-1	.	CASTTHGGAEQFF	TGTGCCAGCACTACCCATGGGGGCGCCGAGCAGTTCTTC
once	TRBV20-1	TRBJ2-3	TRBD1	CSASRQGWTDTQYF	TGCAGTGCTAGTCGACAGGGATGGACAGATACGCAGTATTTT
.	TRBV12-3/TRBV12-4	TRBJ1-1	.	CASSWGTRTEAFF	TGTGCCAGCAGTTGGGGGACGAGGACTGAAGCTTTCTTT
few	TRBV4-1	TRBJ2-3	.	CASSQDAGADTQYF	TGCGCCAGCAGCCAAGATGCGGGTGCGGATACGCAGTATTTT
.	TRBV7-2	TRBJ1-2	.	CASSLGRGYTF	TGTGCCAGCAGCTTAGGCCGTGGCTACACCTTC
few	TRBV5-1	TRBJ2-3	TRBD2	CASKSKGGGATDTQYF	TGCGCCAGCAAGTCGAAGGGCGGGGGGGCCACAGATACGCAGTATTTT
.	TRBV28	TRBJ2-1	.	CASSLRRGWQFF	TGTGCCAGCAGTTTAAGGCGAGGATGGCAGTTCTTC
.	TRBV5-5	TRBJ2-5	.	CASSPPHETQYF	TGTGCCAGCAGTCCTCCCCACGAGACCCAGTACTTC
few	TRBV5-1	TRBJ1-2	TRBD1	CASSPTGMRGYTF	TGCGCCAGCAGCCCGACAGGGATGAGGGGCTACACCTTC
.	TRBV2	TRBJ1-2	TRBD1	CASGRRTGEAGYTF	TGTGCCAGCGGAAGGCGGACAGGGGAGGCTGGCTACACCTTC
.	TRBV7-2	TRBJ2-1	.	CASSLVSAHNEQFF	TGTGCCAGCAGCTTAGTATCAGCCCACAATGAGCAGTTCTTC
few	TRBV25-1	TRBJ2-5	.	CASSEGELVGRETQYF	TGTGCCAGCAGTGAGGGGGAATTGGTAGGAAGAGAGACCCAGTACTTC
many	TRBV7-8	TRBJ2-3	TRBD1	CASSFRDRGRDTQYF	TGTGCCAGCAGCTTCCGGGACAGGGGTAGAGATACGCAGTATTTT
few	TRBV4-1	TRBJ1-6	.	CASSLGVGSPLHF	TGCGCCAGCAGCCTAGGGGTTGGCTCACCCCTCCACTTT
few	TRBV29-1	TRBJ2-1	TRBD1	CSVGQNNEQFF	TGCAGCGTGGGACAGAACAATGAGCAGTTCTTC
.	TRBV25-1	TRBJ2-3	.	CATSGYTDTQYF	TGTGCCACCTCGGGCTACACAGATACGCAGTATTTT
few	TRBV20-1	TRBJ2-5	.	CSARQGQGFGETQYF	TGCAGTGCTAGACAGGGGCAGGGATTCGGGGAGACCCAGTACTTC
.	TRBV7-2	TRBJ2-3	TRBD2	CASSPRGASGVRDTQYF	TGTGCCAGCAGCCCTCGAGGGGCCAGCGGGGTCAGAGATACGCAGTATTTT
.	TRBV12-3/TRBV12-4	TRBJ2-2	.	CASRVENTGELFF	TGTGCCAGCAGGGTAGAGAACACCGGGGAGCTGTTTTTT
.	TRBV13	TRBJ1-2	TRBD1	CASSLVQGETSYGYTF	TGTGCCAGCAGCTTAGTTCAGGGGGAAACTAGCTATGGCTACACCTTC
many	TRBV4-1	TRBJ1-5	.	CASSQEGAGSQHF	TGCGCCAGCAGCCAAGAAGGGGCAGGGAGCCAGCATTTT
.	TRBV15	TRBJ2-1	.	CATSSRERGEQFF	TGTGCCACCAGCAGCCGGGAAAGGGGTGAGCAGTTCTTC
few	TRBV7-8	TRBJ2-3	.	CASSRGGVDTQYF	TGTGCCAGCAGCAGGGGAGGAGTAGATACGCAGTATTTT
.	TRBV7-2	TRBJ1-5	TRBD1	CASSFVGTGTGQPQHF	TGTGCCAGCAGCTTCGTAGGGACAGGGACGGGACAGCCCCAGCATTTT
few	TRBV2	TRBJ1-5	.	CASSAGRTNQPQHF	TGTGCCAGCAGCGCCGGGAGAACCAATCAGCCCCAGCATTTT
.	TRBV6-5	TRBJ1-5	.	CASSQLYSNQPQHF	TGTGCCAGCAGCCAACTGTATAGCAATCAGCCCCAGCATTTT
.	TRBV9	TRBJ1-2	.	CASSVVLNYGYTF	TGTGCCAGCAGCGTAGTGCTTAACTATGGCTACACCTTC
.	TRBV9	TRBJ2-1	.	CASSVAPTVSYNEQFF	TGTGCCAGCAGCGTAGCTCCCACAGTCTCCTACAATGAGCAGTTCTTC
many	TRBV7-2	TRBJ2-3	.	CASSEASPGGTDTQYF	TGTGCCAGCAGCGAAGCGAGCCCCGGGGGCACAGATACGCAGTATTTT
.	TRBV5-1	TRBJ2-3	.	CASSSQGSSTDTQYF	TGCGCCAGCAGCTCCCAAGGATCTAGCACAGATACGCAGTATTTT
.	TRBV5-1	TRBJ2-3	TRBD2	CASSLTGGGFTDTQYF	TGCGCCAGCAGCTTAACCGGGGGGGGCTTCACAGATACGCAGTATTTT
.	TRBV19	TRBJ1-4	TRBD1	CASTDSTGWKEKLFF	TGTGCCAGTACCGATTCGACAGGGTGGAAGGAAAAACTGTTTTTT
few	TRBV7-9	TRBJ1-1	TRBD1	CASSTGQGANTEAFF	TGTGCCAGCAGCACCGGACAGGGGGCGAACACTGAAGCTTTCTTT
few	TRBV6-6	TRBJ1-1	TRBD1	CASSPTGDGTEAFF	TGTGCCAGCAGCCCGACAGGGGACGGCACTGAAGCTTTCTTT
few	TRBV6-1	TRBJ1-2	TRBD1	CASSETPEGRGNGYTF	TGTGCCAGCAGTGAAACGCCGGAGGGCAGGGGGAATGGCTACACCTTC
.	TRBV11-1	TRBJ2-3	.	CASSANGGPDTQYF	TGTGCCAGCAGCGCGAACGGGGGCCCAGATACGCAGTATTTT
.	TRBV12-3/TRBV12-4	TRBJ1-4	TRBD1	CASSPRTGGGEKLFF	TGTGCCAGCAGTCCCAGGACAGGGGGCGGTGAAAAACTGTTTTTT
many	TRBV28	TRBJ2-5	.	CASGPGTQYF	TGTGCCAGCGGACCAGGGACCCAGTACTTC
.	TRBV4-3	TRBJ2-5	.	CASSPRSGGRWETQYF	TGCGCCAGCAGCCCCCGGTCCGGGGGACGATGGGAGACCCAGTACTTC
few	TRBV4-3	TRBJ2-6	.	CASSQDWSSGANVLTF	TGCGCCAGCAGCCAAGATTGGAGCTCTGGGGCCAACGTCCTGACTTTC
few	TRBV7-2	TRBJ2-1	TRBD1	CASSSWTGANEQFF	TGTGCCAGCAGCAGTTGGACAGGGGCGAATGAGCAGTTCTTC
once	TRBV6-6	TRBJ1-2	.	CASSRGVGYGYTF	TGTGCCAGCAGTAGAGGGGTCGGCTATGGCTACACCTTC
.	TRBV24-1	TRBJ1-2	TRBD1	CATSDPKTGGNGYTF	TGTGCCACCAGTGATCCTAAGACAGGGGGGAATGGCTACACCTTC
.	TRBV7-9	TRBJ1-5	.	CASSFGGDQPQHF	TGTGCCAGCAGTTTTGGCGGGGATCAGCCCCAGCATTTT
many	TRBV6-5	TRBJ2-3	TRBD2	CASSYLGLGGDTQYF	TGTGCCAGCAGTTACTTGGGACTAGGGGGAGATACGCAGTATTTT
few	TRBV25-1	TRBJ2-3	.	CASSLGGTGTQYF	TGTGCCAGCAGCTTAGGCGGGACGGGGACGCAGTATTTT
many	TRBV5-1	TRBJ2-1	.	CASSLATAYNEQFF	TGCGCCAGCAGCTTGGCGACAGCTTACAATGAGCAGTTCTTC
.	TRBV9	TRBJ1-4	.	CASSVGGNEKLFF	TGTGCCAGCAGCGTAGGGGGGAATGAAAAACTGTTTTTT
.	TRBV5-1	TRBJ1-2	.	CASSAQGVGYTF	TGCGCCAGCAGCGCTCAGGGAGTAGGCTACACCTTC
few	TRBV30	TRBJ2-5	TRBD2	CAGALAGAETQYF	TGTGCCGGGGCCCTAGCGGGGGCAGAGACCCAGTACTTC
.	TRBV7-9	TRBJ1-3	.	CASSFRPSLPGNTIYF	TGTGCCAGCAGCTTTCGGCCGTCTCTCCCTGGAAACACCATATATTTT
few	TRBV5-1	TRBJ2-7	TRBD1	CASSPAGTGDEQYF	TGCGCCAGCAGCCCCGCTGGGACAGGGGACGAGCAGTACTTC
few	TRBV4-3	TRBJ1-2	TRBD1	CASSQDPGTGSAGGYTF	TGCGCCAGCAGCCAAGATCCCGGGACAGGCAGCGCTGGTGGCTACACCTTC
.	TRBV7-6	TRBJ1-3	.	CASSPIGDISGNTIYF	TGTGCCAGCAGCCCTATCGGGGATATCTCTGGAAACACCATATATTTT
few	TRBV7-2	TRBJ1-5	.	CASSVYNQPQHF	TGTGCCAGCAGCGTTTACAATCAGCCCCAGCATTTT
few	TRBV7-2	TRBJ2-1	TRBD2	CASSPTSGGVYEQFF	TGTGCCAGCAGCCCGACTAGCGGGGGGGTCTATGAGCAGTTCTTC
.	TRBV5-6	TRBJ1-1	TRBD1	CASSLKGAGKAEAFF	TGTGCCAGCAGCTTAAAGGGGGCAGGGAAGGCTGAAGCTTTCTTT